This T cell receptor (beta chain) is drawn from a study of cytomegalovirus exposure and HLA in healthy donors. Whole-study results and caveats: Several of the most significant clusters appeared, in a later analysis, to be linked to common viral pathogens.

Comment on this clone: No antigen is known for it.

The PCR contained 60 Vbeta and 13 Jbeta primers. Repertoires were generated with immunoSEQ multiplex PCR, while TCRdb's copy carries only in-frame clones and drops some. This table has roughly 110,000 clones, about 70% appearing once. The V gene end was trimmed by 4 bases and the J gene end by 0 bases; junction bases not matched to a gene: 3. Germline values: CDR1 SGHRS, CDR2 YFSETQ. This CDR3 is built from 14 residues. The V call is TRBV5-1, the J call TRBJ1-2; TRBD1 matches at 7 bases. Sequencing was carried out using PBMCs. This receptor was taken from a human donor in good health. CDR3 residues: CASSRGLTNYGYTF. In DNA form, the CDR3 reads TGCGCCAGCAGCAGGGGGCTCACTAACTATGGCTACACCTTC.